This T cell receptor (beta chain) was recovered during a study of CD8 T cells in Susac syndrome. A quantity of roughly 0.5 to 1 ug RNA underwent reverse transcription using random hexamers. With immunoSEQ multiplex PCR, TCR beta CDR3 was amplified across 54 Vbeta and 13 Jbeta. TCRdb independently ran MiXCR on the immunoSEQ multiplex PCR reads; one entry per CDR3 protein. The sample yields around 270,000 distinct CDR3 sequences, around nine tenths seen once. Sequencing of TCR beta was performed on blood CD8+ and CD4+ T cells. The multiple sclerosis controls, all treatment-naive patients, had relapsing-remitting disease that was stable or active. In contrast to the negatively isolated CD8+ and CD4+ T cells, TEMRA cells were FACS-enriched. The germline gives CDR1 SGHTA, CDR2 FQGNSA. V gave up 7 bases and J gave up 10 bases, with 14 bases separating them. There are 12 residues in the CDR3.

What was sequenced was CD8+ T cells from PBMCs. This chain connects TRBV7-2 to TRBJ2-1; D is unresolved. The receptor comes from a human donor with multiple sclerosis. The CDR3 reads CASTELGTEQFF. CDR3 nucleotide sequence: TGTGCCAGCACCGAGCTAGGAACGGAGCAGTTCTTC.